This T cell receptor (beta chain) derives from a study of blood T cells in healthy people across ages. The use of a sample-barcoded 5' primer and a J-beta primer mix characterized a second PCR of 7 to 11 cycles. In TCRdb, the 5' RACE reads were re-called with MiXCR into one record per CDR3 protein. The table includes around 1,800,000 distinct CDR3 sequences, 30% to 40% detected once. Trimming took off 11 bases at V and 2 bases at J, with 12 bases between the two ends. The CDR3 length is 12 residues. Germline V gene lookup returns CDR1 MDHEN and CDR2 SYDVKM. Extracted total RNA amounted to at least 5.5 micrograms for each sample.

Sequencing input: blood. The sequence was collected from a human donor in good health. V is TRBV28 and J is TRBJ1-1; a possible D gene is TRBD1 (6 bases). CDR3: CACGQLNTEAFF. The CDR3, as DNA: TGTGCCTGCGGACAGCTTAACACTGAAGCTTTCTTT.